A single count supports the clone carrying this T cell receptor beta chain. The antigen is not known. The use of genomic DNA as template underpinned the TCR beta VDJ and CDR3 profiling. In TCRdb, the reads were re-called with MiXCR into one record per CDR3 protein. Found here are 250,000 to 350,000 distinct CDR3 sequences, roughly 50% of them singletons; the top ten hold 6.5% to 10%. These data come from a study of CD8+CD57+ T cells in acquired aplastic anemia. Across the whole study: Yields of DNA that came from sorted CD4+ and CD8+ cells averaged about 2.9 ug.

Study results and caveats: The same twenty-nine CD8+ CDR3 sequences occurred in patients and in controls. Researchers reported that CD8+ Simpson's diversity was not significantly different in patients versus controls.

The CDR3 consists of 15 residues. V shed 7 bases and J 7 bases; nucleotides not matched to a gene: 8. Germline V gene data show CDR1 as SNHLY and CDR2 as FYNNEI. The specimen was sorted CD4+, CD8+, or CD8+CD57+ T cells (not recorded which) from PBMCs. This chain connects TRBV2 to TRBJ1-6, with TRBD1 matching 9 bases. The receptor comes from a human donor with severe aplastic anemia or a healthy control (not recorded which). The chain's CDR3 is CASTLGQGENSPLHF. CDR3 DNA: TGTGCCAGCACTTTGGGACAGGGAGAAAATTCACCCCTCCACTTT.